These 15 T cell receptor beta chains were all obtained from the same sample, sequenced in a study of Ad26.COV2.S vaccination and SARS-CoV-2 variants. Regarding treatment: 19 received Ad26.COV2.S at low or high dose, single or two shots; 5 received placebo; per-sample allocation not given. Sampling was performed 63 days after the first vaccine or placebo injection. The protocol was immunoSEQ multiplex PCR, while the TCRdb copy is restricted to in-frame clones and leaves out a portion. The profile covers hundreds of thousands of clones, with roughly 85% appearing a single time and approximately 3.5% taken by the ten largest. The specimen comprised peripheral blood, sampled in a trial of Ad26.COV2.S vaccine versus placebo. These TCRs come from a person between 18 and 65 years old who received the Ad26.COV2.S COVID-19 vaccine or a placebo.

V usage is TRBV6-2 or TRBV6-3 and J usage is TRBJ1-2; a possible D gene is TRBD1 (5 bases). CDR1 MNHEY and CDR2 SVGEGT come from the germline V gene. V was trimmed by 0 bases and J by 4 bases, leaving 12 bases between them. This CDR3 spans 15 amino acids. In DNA, the CDR3 is TGTGCCAGCAGTTACTCGACCCGACAGCTCTATGGCTACACCTTC. Amino acid sequence: CASSYSTRQLYGYTF.

CDR3 DNA: TGTGCCAGCAGCGAACCGGCCAGCTCCGGGGAGCTGTTTTTT. Translated: CASSEPASSGELFF. The V and J genes are TRBV25-1 and TRBJ2-2; D is ambiguous. CDR3 length: 14 amino acids. V was clipped by 6 bases and J by 6 bases, with 14 bases between them. CDR1 and CDR2 (germline): MGHDK, SYGVNS.

The V call is TRBV4-3, the J call TRBJ2-6; D is uncertain. The germline V gene encodes CDR1 LGHNA and CDR2 YSLEER. Trimming cost V 1 base and J 0 bases, with 4 bases left between them. The CDR3 is made up of 15 amino acids. The CDR3 spells CASSQVTSGANVLTF. The CDR3 nucleotides read TGCGCCAGCAGCCAAGTTACCTCTGGGGCCAACGTCCTGACTTTC.

This sequence joins TRBV6-6 and TRBJ2-1; D possibly matches TRBD1 or TRBD2 (6 bases each). Germline-derived CDR1 and CDR2 are MNHNY and SVGAGI (reference sequence). There are 15 residues in the CDR3. Trimming took off 3 bases at V and 3 bases at J, with 12 bases between the two ends. The CDR3 loop is CASSYWGAGYNEQFF. The CDR3, as DNA: TGTGCCAGCAGTTATTGGGGGGCGGGCTACAATGAGCAGTTCTTC.

V and J are TRBV7-2 and TRBJ2-7, with TRBD1 matching 8 bases. This CDR3 is 14 amino acids long. The germline V gene has CDR1 SGHTA and CDR2 FQGNSA. Trimming took 5 bases from V and 5 from J; bases not matched to a gene: 8. As DNA, the CDR3 is TGTGCCAGCAGCCCGGGACAGGCGTACAACGAGCAGTACTTC. Its translation is CASSPGQAYNEQYF.

This clone was detected only once. V gene TRBV30 combines with J gene TRBJ1-5; perhaps TRBD1 as D (6 bases). There are 15 residues in the CDR3. Germline V gene sequence: CDR1 GTSNPN, CDR2 SVGIG (reference sequence). V was clipped by 2 bases and J by 2 bases, with 13 bases between them. CDR3 coding DNA: TGTGCCTGGAGTACATGGGACAAGGGCAATCAGCCCCAGCATTTT. Amino acid sequence: CAWSTWDKGNQPQHF. Looking up the rest from reference TRBV30 and TRBJ1-5 gives the full variable domain: SQTIHQWPATLVQPVGSPLSLECTVEGTSNPNLYWYRQAAGRGLQLLFYSVGIGQISSEVPQNLSASRPQDRQFILSSKKLLLSDSGFYLCAWSTWDKGNQPQHFGDGTRLSIL.

This clone occurred a few times. This rearrangement joins TRBV7-8 to TRBJ1-5; 7 bases are shared with TRBD1. The CDR3 has 17 amino acids. Germline-derived CDR1 and CDR2 are SGHVS and FQNEAQ. Trimming took 5 bases from V and 4 from J; bases not matched to a gene: 14. CDR3 residues: CASSLRDSWDGNQPQHF. The CDR3 DNA reads TGTGCCAGCAGCCTCCGGGACAGTTGGGACGGGAATCAGCCCCAGCATTTT.

The chain has TRBV30 and TRBJ1-6, with 8 bases identical to TRBD1. V dropped 8 bases and J dropped 9; count of bases not matched to a gene: 9. Germline CDR1 and CDR2: GTSNPN and SVGIG (reference sequence). This CDR3 has 13 amino acids. CDR3 DNA: TGTGCCACCCACCGACAGGGGATTTCACCCCTCCACTTT. It is translated as CATHRQGISPLHF.

This clone was seen just once. The chain has TRBV7-2 and TRBJ2-7; 9 nucleotides line up with TRBD1. This CDR3 comprises 14 residues. Germline loops: CDR1 SGHTA, CDR2 FQGNSA. Germline trimming cut 7 bases from V and 0 bases from J; bases unmatched to any gene: 4. In nucleotides, the CDR3 is TGTGCCAGCACCGCGGACAGGGGCTCCTACGAGCAGTACTTC. Translated: CASTADRGSYEQYF.

The chain employs TRBV4-3 and TRBJ2-2; 11 bases map to TRBD1. The CDR3 spans 18 residues. Germline CDR1 and CDR2: LGHNA and YSLEER. Losses at the gene ends were 4 bases for V and 5 bases for J; bases not matched to a gene: 12. CDR3 nucleotides: TGCGCCAGCAGCCTGTTCCCATCCGGGACAGGGGGTACCGGGGAGCTGTTTTTT. This gives the protein CASSLFPSGTGGTGELFF.

DNA of the CDR3: TGTGCCAGCAGCTTAGGGGGTGACACAGGGGAACCCCTCCACTTT. It specifies CASSLGGDTGEPLHF. The chain carries TRBV7-2 and TRBJ1-6; the match to TRBD1 covers 7 bases. The CDR3 runs to 15 residues. V gave up 1 base and J gave up 12 bases; unmatched junction bases: 9. Germline V gene lookup returns CDR1 SGHTA and CDR2 FQGNSA.

This clone was found once. The chain is built from TRBV11-2 and TRBJ2-1, with TRBD2 identical over 12 bases. V trimming: 5 bases; J trimming: 0 bases; junction bases outside the gene matches: 11. This CDR3 region has 19 residues. Germline values: CDR1 SGHAT, CDR2 FQNNGV. The CDR3 reads CASSKRGLAGGSSYNEQFF. CDR3 bases: TGTGCCAGCAGCAAGAGGGGGCTAGCGGGAGGGAGCTCCTACAATGAGCAGTTCTTC.

The rearrangement uses TRBV19 and TRBJ1-6, with D tentatively TRBD1 (5 bases). The germline V gene encodes CDR1 LNHDA and CDR2 SQIVND (reference sequence). The CDR3 consists of 15 residues. Trimming took off 5 bases at V and 7 bases at J, with 15 bases between the two ends. The CDR3 loop is CASSGPAGTNSPLHF. The CDR3 coding sequence is TGTGCCAGTAGTGGTCCCGCAGGGACCAATTCACCCCTCCACTTT. Full variable domain (remainder filled in from reference TRBV19 and TRBJ1-6): DGGITQSPKYLFRKEGQNVTLSCEQNLNHDAMYWYRQDPGQGLRLIYYSQIVNDFQKGDIAEGYSVSREKKESFPLTVTSAQKNPTAFYLCASSGPAGTNSPLHFGNGTRLTVT.

This sequence joins TRBV27 and TRBJ2-7, with 11 bases aligning to TRBD1. V lost 3 bases to trimming and J lost 5 bases; unmatched junction nucleotides: 6. Per germline, CDR1 MNHEY and CDR2 SMNVEV (reference sequence). There are 15 residues in the CDR3. The CDR3 DNA follows: TGTGCCAGCAGTTTTCGTGGGACAGGGGGTAACGAGCAGTACTTC. Amino acid sequence: CASSFRGTGGNEQYF.

The rearrangement uses TRBV11-2 and TRBJ2-1; 8 bases line up with TRBD2. This CDR3 has 16 amino acids. In germline, CDR1 is SGHAT, CDR2 FQNNGV. The junction had 7 bases not matched to a gene; V was cut back by 0 bases and J by 6 bases. The CDR3 coding sequence is TGTGCCAGCAGCTTAGATCTTGCGGGAGGTGGCAATGAGCAGTTCTTC. Protein: CASSLDLAGGGNEQFF.